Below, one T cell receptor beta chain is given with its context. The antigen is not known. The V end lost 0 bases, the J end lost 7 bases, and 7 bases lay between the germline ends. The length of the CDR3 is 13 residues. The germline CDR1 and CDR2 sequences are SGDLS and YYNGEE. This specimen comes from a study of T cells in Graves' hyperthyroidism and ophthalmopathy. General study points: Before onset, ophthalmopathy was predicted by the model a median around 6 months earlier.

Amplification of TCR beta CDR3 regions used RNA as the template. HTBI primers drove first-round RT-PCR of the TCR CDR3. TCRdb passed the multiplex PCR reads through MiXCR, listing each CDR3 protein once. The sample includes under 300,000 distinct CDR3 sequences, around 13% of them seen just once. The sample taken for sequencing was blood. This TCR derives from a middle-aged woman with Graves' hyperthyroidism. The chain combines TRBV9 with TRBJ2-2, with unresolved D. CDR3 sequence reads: CASSVAVGGELFF. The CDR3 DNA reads TGTGCCAGCAGCGTAGCTGTTGGCGGGGAGCTGTTTTTT.